Here is one T cell receptor (beta chain) with its context. The data derive from a study of blood T cell repertoires in COVID-19. Across the whole study: Samples came from the United States, Italy and Spain, spanning acute and convalescent COVID-19. PBMCs, B-cell-depleted T cells, or T cells provided the cDNA or gDNA that made up the material.

Germline CDR1 is SEHNR and CDR2 is FQNEAQ (reference sequence). The germline V and J ends were trimmed by 0 bases and 10 bases, with 7 bases remaining between them. CDR3 length equals 12 residues. In the authors' workflow: By means of reference gene primer amplification, nucleated cell counts were estimated. Method: immunoSEQ multiplex PCR; TCRdb's copy keeps in-frame clones and lacks some. V, J and clone size are taken as reported in that table, and D and trimming were inferred from the DNA itself. The sample lists more than 300,000 clones, around 91% occurring once. V is TRBV7-9 and J is TRBJ2-1; TRBD2 might be the D (5 bases). This TCR was sampled from a woman between 18 and 29 years old who had recovered from COVID-19. The material sequenced was peripheral blood. The CDR3 reads CASSLAPGEQFF. Here the CDR3 DNA reads TGTGCCAGCAGCTTAGCACCGGGAGAGCAGTTCTTC. Full variable domain (rest looked up from reference TRBV7-9 and TRBJ2-1): DTGVSQNPRHKITKRGQNVTFRCDPISEHNRLYWYRQTLGQGPEFLTYFQNEAQLEKSRLLSDRFSAERPKGSFSTLEIQRTEQGDSAMYLCASSLAPGEQFFGPGTRLTVL.